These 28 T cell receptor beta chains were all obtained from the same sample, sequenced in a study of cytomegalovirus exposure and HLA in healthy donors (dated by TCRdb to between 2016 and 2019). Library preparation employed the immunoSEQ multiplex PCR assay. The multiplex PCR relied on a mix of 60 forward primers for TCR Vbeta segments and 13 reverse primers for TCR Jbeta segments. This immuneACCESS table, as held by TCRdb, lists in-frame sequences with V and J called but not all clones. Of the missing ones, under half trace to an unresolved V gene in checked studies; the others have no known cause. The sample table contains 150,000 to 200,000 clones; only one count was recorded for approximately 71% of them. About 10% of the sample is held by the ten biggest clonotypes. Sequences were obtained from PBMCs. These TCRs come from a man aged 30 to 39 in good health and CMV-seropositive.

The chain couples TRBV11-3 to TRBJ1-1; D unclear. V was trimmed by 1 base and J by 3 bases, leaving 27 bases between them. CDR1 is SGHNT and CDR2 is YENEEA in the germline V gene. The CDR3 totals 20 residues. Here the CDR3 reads CASSLGPHDVQAPEDTEAFF. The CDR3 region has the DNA TGTGCCAGCAGCTTAGGCCCCCATGACGTGCAGGCCCCGGAGGACACTGAAGCTTTCTTT.

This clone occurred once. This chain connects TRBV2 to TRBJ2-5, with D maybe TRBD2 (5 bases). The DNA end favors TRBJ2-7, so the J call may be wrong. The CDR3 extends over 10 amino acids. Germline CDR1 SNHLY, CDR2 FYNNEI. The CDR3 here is CASTGYEQYF. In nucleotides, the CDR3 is TGTGCCAGCACGGGGTACGAGCAGTACTTC.

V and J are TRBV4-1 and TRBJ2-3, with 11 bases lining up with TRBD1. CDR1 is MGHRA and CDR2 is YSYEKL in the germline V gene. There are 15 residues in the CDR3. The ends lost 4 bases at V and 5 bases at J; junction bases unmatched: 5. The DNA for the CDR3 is TGCGCCAGCAGCCCGGGACAGGGGGATGGAGATACGCAGTATTTT. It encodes CASSPGQGDGDTQYF.

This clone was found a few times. CDR3 sequence (DNA): TGTGCCAGCGTGGAGATCCACGAACCCACAGATACGCAGTATTTT. Translation gives CASVEIHEPTDTQYF. The chain couples TRBV21-1 to TRBJ2-3; TRBD2 reflects the table's D call only, with no check against the DNA. TRBV21-1 is marked as a pseudogene. The CDR3 totals 15 residues.

CDR3 in DNA: TGTGCCAGCAGCGCCAGTGCGGCGGGAGTTACCTACGAGCAGTACTTC. Protein product: CASSASAAGVTYEQYF. This chain connects TRBV13 to TRBJ2-7; 7 nucleotides agree with TRBD2. Germline CDR1 reads PRHDT; CDR2 reads FYEKMQ (reference sequence). V dropped 5 bases and J dropped 2; count of bases not matched to a gene: 12. The CDR3 is 16 residues long.

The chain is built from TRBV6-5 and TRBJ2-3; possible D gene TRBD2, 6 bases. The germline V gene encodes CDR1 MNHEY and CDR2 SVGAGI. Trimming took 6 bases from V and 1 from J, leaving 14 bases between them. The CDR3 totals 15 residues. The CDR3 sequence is CASRKRDSGTDTQYF. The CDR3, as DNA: TGTGCCAGCAGGAAACGGGACTCCGGCACAGATACGCAGTATTTT.

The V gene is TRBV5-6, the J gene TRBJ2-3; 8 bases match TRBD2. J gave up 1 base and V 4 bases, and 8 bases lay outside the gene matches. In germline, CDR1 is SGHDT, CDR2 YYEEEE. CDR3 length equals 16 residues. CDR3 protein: CASSLIAGQRTDTQYF. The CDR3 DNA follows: TGTGCCAGCAGCCTAATAGCGGGGCAACGCACAGATACGCAGTATTTT.

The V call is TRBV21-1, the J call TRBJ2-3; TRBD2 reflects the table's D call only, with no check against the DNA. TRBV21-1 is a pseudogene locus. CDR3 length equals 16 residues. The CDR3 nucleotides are TGTGCCAGCAGTAAACCTCGGACTAGCGGTTGGGATACGCAGTATTTT. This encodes CASSKPRTSGWDTQYF.

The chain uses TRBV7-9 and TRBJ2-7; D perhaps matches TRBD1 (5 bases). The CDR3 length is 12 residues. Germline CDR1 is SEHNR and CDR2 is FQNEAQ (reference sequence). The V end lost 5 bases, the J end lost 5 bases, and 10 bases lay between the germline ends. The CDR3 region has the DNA TGTGCCAGCAGCCCAGGGTGGGACGAGCAGTACTTC. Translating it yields CASSPGWDEQYF.

CDR3 loop: CASSPPEGLAKNIQYF. As DNA, the CDR3 is TGTGCCAGCTCACCACCCGAAGGACTAGCCAAAAACATTCAGTACTTC. V gene TRBV18 combines with J gene TRBJ2-4; possible D gene TRBD2, 5 bases. Germline V CDR1 and CDR2: KGHSH, LQKENI. V shed 0 bases and J shed 0 bases, with 9 bases lying between them. The CDR3 is 16 residues long.

CDR3 bases: TGTGCCAGCAGTCCCCTAGAGTTTCAAGACGCCGGGGAGCTGTTTTTT. It encodes CASSPLEFQDAGELFF. The rearrangement uses TRBV27 and TRBJ2-2; no clear D. This CDR3 is 16 amino acids long. V was cut by 5 bases and J by 6 bases, with 19 bases left in between. Germline V gene lookup returns CDR1 MNHEY and CDR2 SMNVEV (reference sequence).

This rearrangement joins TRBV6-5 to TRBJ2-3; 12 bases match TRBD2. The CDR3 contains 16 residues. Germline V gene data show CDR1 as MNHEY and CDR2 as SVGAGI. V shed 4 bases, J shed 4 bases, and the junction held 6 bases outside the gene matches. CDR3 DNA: TGTGCCAGCAGTTCAAAGACTAGCGGGAGATCAGATACGCAGTATTTT. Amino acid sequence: CASSSKTSGRSDTQYF.

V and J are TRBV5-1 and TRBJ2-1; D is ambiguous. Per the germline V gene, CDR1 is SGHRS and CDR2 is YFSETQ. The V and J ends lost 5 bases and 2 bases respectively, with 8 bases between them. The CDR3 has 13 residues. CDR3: CASRNPTYNEQFF. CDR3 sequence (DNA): TGCGCCAGCAGAAACCCTACCTACAATGAGCAGTTCTTC.

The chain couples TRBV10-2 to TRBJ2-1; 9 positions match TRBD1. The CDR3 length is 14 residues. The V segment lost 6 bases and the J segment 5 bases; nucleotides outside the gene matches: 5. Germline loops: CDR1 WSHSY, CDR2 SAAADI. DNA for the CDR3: TGCGCCAGCAGCTATGGGACAGGGCACAATGAGCAGTTCTTC. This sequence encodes CASSYGTGHNEQFF.

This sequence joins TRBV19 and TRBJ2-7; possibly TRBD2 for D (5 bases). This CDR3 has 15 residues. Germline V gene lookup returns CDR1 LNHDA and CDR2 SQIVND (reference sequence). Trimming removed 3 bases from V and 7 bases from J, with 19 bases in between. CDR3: CASSILEGPPGEQYF. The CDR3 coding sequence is TGTGCCAGTAGTATCCTCGAAGGGCCACCGGGAGAGCAGTACTTC.

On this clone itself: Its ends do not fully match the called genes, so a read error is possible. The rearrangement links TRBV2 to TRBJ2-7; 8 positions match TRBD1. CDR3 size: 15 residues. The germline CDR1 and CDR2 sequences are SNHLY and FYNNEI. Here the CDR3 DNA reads TGTGCCAGCAGTTTACTACCGACAGGGGCCGACGAGCGGTACTTC. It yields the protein CASSLLPTGADERYF. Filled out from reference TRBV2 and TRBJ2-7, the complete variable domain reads EPEVTQTPSHQVTQMGQEVILRCVPISNHLYFYWYRQILGQKVEFLVSFYNNEISEKSEIFDDQFSVERPDGSNFTLKIRSTKLEDSAMYFCASSLLPTGADERYFGPGTRLTVT.

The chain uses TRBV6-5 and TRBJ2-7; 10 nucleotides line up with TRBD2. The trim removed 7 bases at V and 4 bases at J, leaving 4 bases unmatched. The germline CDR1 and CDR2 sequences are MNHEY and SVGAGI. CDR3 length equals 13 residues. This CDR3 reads CASISSGSYEQYF. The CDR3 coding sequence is TGTGCCAGCATCTCTAGCGGGAGTTACGAGCAGTACTTC.

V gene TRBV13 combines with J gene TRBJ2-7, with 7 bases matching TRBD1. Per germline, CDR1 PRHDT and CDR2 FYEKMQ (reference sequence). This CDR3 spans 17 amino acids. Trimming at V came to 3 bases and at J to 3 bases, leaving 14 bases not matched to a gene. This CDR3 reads CASSFATGQRAFYEQYF. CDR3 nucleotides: TGTGCCAGCAGCTTCGCCACGGGACAGAGGGCCTTCTACGAGCAGTACTTC. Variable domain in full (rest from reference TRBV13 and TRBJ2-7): AAGVIQSPRHLIKEKRETATLKCYPIPRHDTVYWYQQGPGQDPQFLISFYEKMQSDKGSIPDRFSAQQFSDYHSELNMSSLELGDSALYFCASSFATGQRAFYEQYFGPGTRLTVT.

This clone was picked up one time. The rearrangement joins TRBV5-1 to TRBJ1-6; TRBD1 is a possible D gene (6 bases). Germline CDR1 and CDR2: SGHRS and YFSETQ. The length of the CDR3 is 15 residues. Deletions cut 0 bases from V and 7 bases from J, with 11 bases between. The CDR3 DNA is TGCGCCAGCAGCTTGGCCAGCAGGGGCAATTCACCCCTCCACTTT. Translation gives CASSLASRGNSPLHF.

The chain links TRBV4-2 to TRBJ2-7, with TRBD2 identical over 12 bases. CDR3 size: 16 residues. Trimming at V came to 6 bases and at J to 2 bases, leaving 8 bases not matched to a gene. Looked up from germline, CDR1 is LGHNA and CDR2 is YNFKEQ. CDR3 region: CASRPGTSGFAYEQYF. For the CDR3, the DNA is TGTGCCAGCAGGCCGGGGACTAGCGGGTTCGCCTACGAGCAGTACTTC.

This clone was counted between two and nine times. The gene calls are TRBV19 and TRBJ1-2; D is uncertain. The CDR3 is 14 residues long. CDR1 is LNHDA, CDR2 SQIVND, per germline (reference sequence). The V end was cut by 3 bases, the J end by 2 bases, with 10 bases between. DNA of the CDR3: TGTGCCAGTAGTATTAACGCGGTGAACTATGGCTACACCTTC. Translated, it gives CASSINAVNYGYTF.

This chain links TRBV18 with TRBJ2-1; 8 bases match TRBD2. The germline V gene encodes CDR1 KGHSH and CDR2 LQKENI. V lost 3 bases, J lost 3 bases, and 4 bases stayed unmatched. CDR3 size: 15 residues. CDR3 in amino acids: CASSPGLVIYNEQFF. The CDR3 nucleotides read TGTGCCAGCTCACCGGGACTAGTGATCTACAATGAGCAGTTCTTC. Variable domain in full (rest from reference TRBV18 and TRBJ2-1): NAGVMQNPRHLVRRRGQEARLRCSPMKGHSHVYWYRQLPEEGLKFMVYLQKENIIDESGMPKERFSAEFPKEGPSILRIQQVVRGDSAAYFCASSPGLVIYNEQFFGPGTRLTVL.

This CDR3 reads CASGLVIGGQGGFTTSGNTIYF. DNA of the CDR3: TGTGCTAGTGGTTTGGTAATCGGCGGCCAGGGTGGATTTACTACCTCTGGAAACACCATATATTTT. The V gene is TRBV12-5, the J gene TRBJ1-3; D is perhaps TRBD1 (5 bases). Germline V gives CDR1 LGHNT, CDR2 FRNRAP. This CDR3 comprises 22 residues. Trimming cost V 0 bases and J 0 bases, with 27 bases left between them.

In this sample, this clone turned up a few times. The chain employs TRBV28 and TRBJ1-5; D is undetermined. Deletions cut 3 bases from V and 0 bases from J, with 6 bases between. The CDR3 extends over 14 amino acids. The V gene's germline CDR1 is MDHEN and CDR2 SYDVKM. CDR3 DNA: TGTGCCAGCAGTTTCAGGTATAGCAATCAGCCCCAGCATTTT. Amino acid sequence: CASSFRYSNQPQHF.

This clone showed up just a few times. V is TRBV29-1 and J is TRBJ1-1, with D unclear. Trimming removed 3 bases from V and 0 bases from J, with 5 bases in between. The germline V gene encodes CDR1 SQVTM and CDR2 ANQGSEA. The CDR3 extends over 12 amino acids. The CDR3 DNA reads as TGCAGCGTTGAGAGCATGAACACTGAAGCTTTCTTT. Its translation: CSVESMNTEAFF.

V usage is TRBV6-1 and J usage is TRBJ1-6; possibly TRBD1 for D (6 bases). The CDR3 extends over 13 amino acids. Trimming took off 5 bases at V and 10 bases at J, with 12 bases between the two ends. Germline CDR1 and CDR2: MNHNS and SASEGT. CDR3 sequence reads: CASSTGRGSPLHF. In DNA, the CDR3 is TGTGCCAGCAGTACAGGGCGAGGGTCACCCCTCCACTTT.

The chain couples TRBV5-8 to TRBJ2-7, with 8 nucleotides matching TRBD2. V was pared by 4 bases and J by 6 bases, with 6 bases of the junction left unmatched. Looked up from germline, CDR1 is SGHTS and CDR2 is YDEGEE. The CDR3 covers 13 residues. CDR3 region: CASSLAGPPEQYF. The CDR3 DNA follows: TGTGCCAGCAGCCTAGCGGGTCCACCCGAGCAGTACTTC.

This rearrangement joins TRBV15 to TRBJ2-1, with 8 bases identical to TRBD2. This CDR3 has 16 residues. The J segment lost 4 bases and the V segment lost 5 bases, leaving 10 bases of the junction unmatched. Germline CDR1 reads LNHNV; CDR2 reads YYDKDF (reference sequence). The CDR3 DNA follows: TGTGCCACCAGCGGAGGGGTTAGCGGGATGTACAATGAGCAGTTCTTC. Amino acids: CATSGGVSGMYNEQFF.